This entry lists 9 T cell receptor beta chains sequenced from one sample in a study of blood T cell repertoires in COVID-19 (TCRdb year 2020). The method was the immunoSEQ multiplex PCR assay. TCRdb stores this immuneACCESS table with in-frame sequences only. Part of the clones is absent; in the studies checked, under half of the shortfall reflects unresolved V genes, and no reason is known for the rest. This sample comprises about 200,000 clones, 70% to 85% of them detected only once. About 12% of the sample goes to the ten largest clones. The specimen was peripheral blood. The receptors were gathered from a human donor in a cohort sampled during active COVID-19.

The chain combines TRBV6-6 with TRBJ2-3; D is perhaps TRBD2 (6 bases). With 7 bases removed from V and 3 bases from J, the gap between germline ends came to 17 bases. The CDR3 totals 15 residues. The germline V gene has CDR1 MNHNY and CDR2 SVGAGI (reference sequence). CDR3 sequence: CASTYGGVETDTQYF. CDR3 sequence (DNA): TGTGCCAGCACATACGGAGGGGTGGAAACAGATACGCAGTATTTT.

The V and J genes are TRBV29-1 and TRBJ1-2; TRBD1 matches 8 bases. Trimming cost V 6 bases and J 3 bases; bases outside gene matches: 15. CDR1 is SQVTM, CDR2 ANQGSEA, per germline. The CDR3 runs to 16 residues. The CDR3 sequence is CSVTNALDRADYGYTF. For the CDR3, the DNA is TGCAGCGTCACGAACGCCCTGGACAGGGCCGACTATGGCTACACCTTC.

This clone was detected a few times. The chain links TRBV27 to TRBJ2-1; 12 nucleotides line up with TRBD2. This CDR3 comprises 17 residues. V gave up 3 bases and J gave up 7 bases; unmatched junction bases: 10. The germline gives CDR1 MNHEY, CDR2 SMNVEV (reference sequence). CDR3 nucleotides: TGTGCCAGCAGTTTGTTTCACCAGACTAGCGGGAGAAATGAGCAGTTCTTC. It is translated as CASSLFHQTSGRNEQFF.

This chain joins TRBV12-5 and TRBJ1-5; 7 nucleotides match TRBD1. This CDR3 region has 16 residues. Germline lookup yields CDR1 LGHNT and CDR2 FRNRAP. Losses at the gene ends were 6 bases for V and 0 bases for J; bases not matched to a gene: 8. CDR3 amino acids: CASGEGTADSNQPQHF. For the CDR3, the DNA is TGTGCTAGTGGAGAGGGGACAGCGGATAGCAATCAGCCCCAGCATTTT.

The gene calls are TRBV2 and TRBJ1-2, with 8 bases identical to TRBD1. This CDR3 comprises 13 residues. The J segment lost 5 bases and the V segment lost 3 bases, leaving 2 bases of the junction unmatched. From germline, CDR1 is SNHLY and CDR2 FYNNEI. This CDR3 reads CASSDTGGYGYTF. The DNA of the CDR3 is TGTGCCAGCAGTGATACAGGGGGATATGGCTACACCTTC. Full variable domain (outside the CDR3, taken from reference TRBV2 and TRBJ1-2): EPEVTQTPSHQVTQMGQEVILRCVPISNHLYFYWYRQILGQKVEFLVSFYNNEISEKSEIFDDQFSVERPDGSNFTLKIRSTKLEDSAMYFCASSDTGGYGYTFGSGTRLTVV.

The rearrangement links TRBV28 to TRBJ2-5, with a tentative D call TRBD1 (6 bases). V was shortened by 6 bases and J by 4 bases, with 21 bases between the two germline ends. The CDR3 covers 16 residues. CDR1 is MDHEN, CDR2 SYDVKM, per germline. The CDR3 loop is CASRTFWTVEGETQYF. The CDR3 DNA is TGTGCCAGCAGAACCTTCTGGACAGTTGAAGGAGAGACCCAGTACTTC.

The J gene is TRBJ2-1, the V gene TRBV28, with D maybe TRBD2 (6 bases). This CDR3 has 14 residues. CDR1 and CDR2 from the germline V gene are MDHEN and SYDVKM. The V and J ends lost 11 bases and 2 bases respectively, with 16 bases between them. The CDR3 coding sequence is TGTGCCGAAAGTAGTGGCGGGACCTACAATGAGCAGTTCTTC. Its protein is CAESSGGTYNEQFF.

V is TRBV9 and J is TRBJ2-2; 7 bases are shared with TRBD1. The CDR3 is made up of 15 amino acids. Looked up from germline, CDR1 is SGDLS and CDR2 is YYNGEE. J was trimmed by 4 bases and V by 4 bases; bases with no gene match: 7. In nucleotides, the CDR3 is TGTGCCAGCAGCACACAGGGGTCGGGCACCGGGGAGCTGTTTTTT. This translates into CASSTQGSGTGELFF.

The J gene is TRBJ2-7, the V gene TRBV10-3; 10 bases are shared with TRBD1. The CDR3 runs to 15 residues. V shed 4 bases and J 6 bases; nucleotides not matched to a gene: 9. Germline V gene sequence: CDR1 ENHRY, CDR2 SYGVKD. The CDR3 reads CAISAGGTGAVEQYF. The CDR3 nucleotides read TGTGCCATCAGTGCCGGCGGGACAGGGGCTGTCGAGCAGTACTTC.